This T cell receptor beta chain comes out of a study of CD8+ T cells in alopecia areata. Sample treatment: oral pan-JAK inhibitor, 5-10 mg twice daily. Trimming left V 7 bases short and J 1 base short, with 8 bases between. CDR1 is MNHEY and CDR2 is SVGAGI in the germline V gene. This CDR3 spans 12 amino acids. RNA, once extracted, was reverse transcribed into cDNA for use as the sequencing template. Sequenced by immunoSEQ multiplex PCR; TCRdb stores in-frame clones only, minus some. The data contain 150,000 to 200,000 clones, 60% of them singletons. The specimen was CD4+ T cells sorted from blood, collected at week 24, from a patient treated with tofacitinib. The V call is TRBV6-5, the J call TRBJ2-7; D not resolved. The TCR comes from a human donor with alopecia areata. CDR3: CASKGQSYEQYF. The CDR3 DNA reads as TGTGCCAGCAAAGGGCAGTCCTACGAGCAGTACTTC.